The clone carrying this T cell receptor beta chain was detected a few times. This entry comes from a study of blood T cells in healthy people across ages. PCR was performed a second time for roughly 6 to 12 cycles using a sample-barcoded 5' primer and a J-beta primer mix. TCRdb passed the 5' RACE reads through MiXCR, listing each CDR3 protein once. This sample has over 500,000 distinct CDR3 sequences; approximately 26% occur once, and the top ten carry approximately 3.5%. Germline CDR1 and CDR2: SGHRS and YFSETQ. Trimming at V came to 4 bases and at J to 0 bases, leaving 12 bases not matched to a gene. The CDR3 is made up of 18 amino acids. In addition, the sample was reused for a study of T cells of mothers and their children. That report notes: When mothers and children were related, their normalized repertoire overlap, which was always slightly higher, did not differ significantly from that of unrelated pairs.

The source of this sequence is a boy younger than 10 in good health. Source material: blood. The V and J genes are TRBV5-1 and TRBJ2-4; TRBD1 matches at 8 bases. The CDR3 nucleotides are TGCGCCAGCAGCAGAGCCGGGACAGGTTCACTAGCCAAAAACATTCAGTACTTC. Translation gives CASSRAGTGSLAKNIQYF.